Listed below are T cell receptor beta chains from one sample, sequenced in a study of CXCR3-negative and CXCR3-positive naive CD8 T cells. TCRdb reprocessed the 5' RACE reads and reports one entry per CDR3 protein, with no DNA. The sample table sets out tens of thousands of distinct CDR3 sequences. The sample taken for sequencing was naive CXCR3- CD8+ T cells from blood. All receptors derive from a human donor in good health. Some clones in this sample may be carry-over from other donors' samples. Each CDR3 is given with its conserved first and last residue. Each record gives: clone size, J gene, V gene, CDR3 protein. Only some rows state a clone size, as once, few, many or a class for expanded clones.

clone_size: NA; j_call: TRBJ2-1; v_call: TRBV20-1; cdr3_aa: CSDSGHPSGNEQFF
clone_size: NA; j_call: TRBJ2-5; v_call: TRBV4-3; cdr3_aa: CASSQDGVIQETQYF
clone_size: medium-sized; j_call: TRBJ2-7; v_call: TRBV29-1; cdr3_aa: CSVGEGVEQYF
clone_size: NA; j_call: TRBJ2-1; v_call: TRBV3-1; cdr3_aa: CASSQEGGRATYSYNEQFF
clone_size: NA; j_call: TRBJ2-1; v_call: TRBV15; cdr3_aa: CATSRPTGKSYNEQFF
clone_size: NA; j_call: TRBJ2-7; v_call: TRBV7-6; cdr3_aa: CASTAGNEQYF
clone_size: NA; j_call: TRBJ1-1; v_call: TRBV12-5; cdr3_aa: CASGSGMRGDTEAFF
clone_size: NA; j_call: TRBJ2-2; v_call: TRBV18; cdr3_aa: CASSPSTGELFF
clone_size: NA; j_call: TRBJ1-2; v_call: TRBV6-5; cdr3_aa: CASRPSAGGSDYGYTF
clone_size: NA; j_call: TRBJ2-5; v_call: TRBV19; cdr3_aa: CASRQYHRGVQETQYF
clone_size: NA; j_call: TRBJ1-1; v_call: TRBV4-2; cdr3_aa: CASSHSQVLNTEAFF
clone_size: NA; j_call: TRBJ2-5; v_call: TRBV29-1; cdr3_aa: CSVETPNQETQYF
clone_size: NA; j_call: TRBJ1-5; v_call: TRBV7-9; cdr3_aa: CASSFTGSDQPQHF
clone_size: NA; j_call: TRBJ2-2; v_call: TRBV9; cdr3_aa: CASSDSGGAAGELFF
clone_size: NA; j_call: TRBJ2-4; v_call: TRBV7-2; cdr3_aa: CASSSSIVPRPKNIQYF
clone_size: NA; j_call: TRBJ1-2; v_call: TRBV29-1; cdr3_aa: CSVPSTDLDGYTF
clone_size: NA; j_call: TRBJ2-3; v_call: TRBV3-1; cdr3_aa: CASSPEEPSTDTQYF
clone_size: NA; j_call: TRBJ1-5; v_call: TRBV29-1; cdr3_aa: CSVRDPASRAQHF
clone_size: NA; j_call: TRBJ2-1; v_call: TRBV7-8; cdr3_aa: CASSAGTVSYNEQFF
clone_size: NA; j_call: TRBJ2-7; v_call: TRBV28; cdr3_aa: CASSFQGQGFLDF
clone_size: NA; j_call: TRBJ2-1; v_call: TRBV28; cdr3_aa: CASSLVGLRTAAEQFF
clone_size: NA; j_call: TRBJ1-3; v_call: TRBV29-1; cdr3_aa: CSVQGAKDTIYF
clone_size: NA; j_call: TRBJ2-7; v_call: TRBV14; cdr3_aa: CASSQAAGILREQYF
clone_size: NA; j_call: TRBJ2-2; v_call: TRBV6-2/TRBV6-3; cdr3_aa: CASSYQAPGASTGELFF
clone_size: NA; j_call: TRBJ2-7; v_call: TRBV3-1; cdr3_aa: CASSQLPGHYEQYF
clone_size: NA; j_call: TRBJ2-1; v_call: TRBV19; cdr3_aa: CASSETSPYEQFF
clone_size: NA; j_call: TRBJ1-1; v_call: TRBV25-1; cdr3_aa: CASSESSQQNTEAFF
clone_size: NA; j_call: TRBJ2-5; v_call: TRBV28; cdr3_aa: CASSPGSETQYF
clone_size: NA; j_call: TRBJ2-1; v_call: TRBV29-1; cdr3_aa: CSVGTRHNEQFF
clone_size: NA; j_call: TRBJ1-1; v_call: TRBV20-1; cdr3_aa: CSARDKSGDSRTEAFF
clone_size: NA; j_call: TRBJ2-5; v_call: TRBV3-1; cdr3_aa: CASSQGENSGQETQYF
clone_size: NA; j_call: TRBJ1-1; v_call: TRBV7-6; cdr3_aa: CASRPNREVTEAFF
clone_size: NA; j_call: TRBJ2-1; v_call: TRBV7-9; cdr3_aa: CASSLLAGDDEQFF
clone_size: NA; j_call: TRBJ2-7; v_call: TRBV13; cdr3_aa: CASSTPGAYEQYF
clone_size: NA; j_call: TRBJ2-2; v_call: TRBV5-1; cdr3_aa: CASSLGTGDTGELFF
clone_size: NA; j_call: TRBJ1-6; v_call: TRBV2; cdr3_aa: CASSPGQGRSDPNSPLHF
clone_size: NA; j_call: TRBJ2-2; v_call: TRBV7-6; cdr3_aa: CASSPRPGELFF
clone_size: NA; j_call: TRBJ2-2; v_call: TRBV4-3; cdr3_aa: CASSQYLQNTGELFF
clone_size: NA; j_call: TRBJ1-1; v_call: TRBV27; cdr3_aa: CASSFDGNTEAFF
clone_size: NA; j_call: TRBJ2-7; v_call: TRBV29-1; cdr3_aa: CSVEGPPGEQYF